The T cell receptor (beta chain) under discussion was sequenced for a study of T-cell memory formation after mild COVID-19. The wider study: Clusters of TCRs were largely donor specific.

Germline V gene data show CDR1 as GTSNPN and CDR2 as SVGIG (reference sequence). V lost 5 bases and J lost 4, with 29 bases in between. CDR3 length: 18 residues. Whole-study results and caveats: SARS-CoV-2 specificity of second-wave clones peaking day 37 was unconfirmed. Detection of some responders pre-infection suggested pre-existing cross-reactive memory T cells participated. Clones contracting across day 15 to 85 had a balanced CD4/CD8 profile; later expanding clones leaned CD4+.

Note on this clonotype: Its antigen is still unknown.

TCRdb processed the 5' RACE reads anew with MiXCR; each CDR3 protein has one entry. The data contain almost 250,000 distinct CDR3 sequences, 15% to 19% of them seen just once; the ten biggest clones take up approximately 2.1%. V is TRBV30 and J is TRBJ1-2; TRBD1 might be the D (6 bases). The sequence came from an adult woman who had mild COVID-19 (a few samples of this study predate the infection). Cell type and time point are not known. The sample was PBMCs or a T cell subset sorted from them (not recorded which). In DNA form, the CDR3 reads TGTGCCTGGGGAAAGGACAGATCCCAGTCACCAACTCCCTATGGCTACACCTTC. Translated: CAWGKDRSQSPTPYGYTF.